The rows below give T cell receptor beta chains drawn from one sample of a study of vaccination and CD4 T cells after COVID-19. TCRdb itself ran the PCR reads through MiXCR, one entry per CDR3 protein. This repertoire shows more than 3,500 distinct CDR3 sequences, more than 35% found once; its top ten account for about three fifths. Antigen specificity for these receptors is unknown. Sequencing was performed on CD4+ T cells from blood, cultured in vitro, taken after SARS-CoV-2 vaccination. These receptors were taken from a human donor who had recovered from COVID-19. Each CDR3 is given with its conserved first and last residue. D genes are given only for firm matches. The size field is filled for only some rows; it gives once, few, many or a size class.

TRBJ2-3 | TRBD2 | TRBV7-2 | . | CASSQGLAGVRTDTQYF | TGTGCCAGCAGCCAGGGACTAGCGGGGGTTCGAACAGATACGCAGTATTTT
TRBJ2-7 | TRBD1 | TRBV6-2/TRBV6-3 | . | CASTGTEFYEQYF | TGTGCCAGCACCGGGACAGAGTTTTACGAGCAGTACTTC
TRBJ2-3 | TRBD2 | TRBV11-2 | . | CASSLAGGRARDTQYF | TGTGCCAGCAGCTTAGCCGGCGGGAGGGCCAGGGATACGCAGTATTTT
TRBJ2-3 | . | TRBV11-3 | once | CASGLRSPGADTQYF | TGTGCCAGCGGTTTAAGGTCTCCCGGGGCAGATACGCAGTATTTT
TRBJ2-1 | TRBD2 | TRBV20-1 | once | CSARERTSGINEQFF | TGCAGTGCTAGAGAACGGACTAGCGGGATCAATGAGCAGTTCTTC
TRBJ1-2 | . | TRBV20-1 | . | CSARLSKATGSDYGYTF | TGCAGTGCTAGACTCTCCAAGGCCACAGGCTCCGACTATGGCTACACCTTC
TRBJ2-2 | TRBD2 | TRBV27 | . | CASSELAVTGELFF | TGTGCCAGCAGTGAACTAGCGGTCACCGGGGAGCTGTTTTTT
TRBJ2-5 | TRBD2 | TRBV7-9 | medium-sized | CASSLRTSGRETQYF | TGTGCCAGCAGCTTAAGGACTAGCGGGAGGGAGACCCAGTACTTC
TRBJ2-5 | . | TRBV12-3/TRBV12-4 | . | CASSLVVEETQYF | TGTGCCAGCAGTTTGGTCGTTGAAGAGACCCAGTACTTC
TRBJ1-5 | . | TRBV6-1 | . | CASSGEGGNRQPQHF | TGTGCCAGCAGTGGCGAGGGGGGAAATCGTCAGCCCCAGCATTTT
TRBJ2-5 | . | TRBV5-1 | once | CASSLGLRDGQETQYF | TGCGCCAGCAGCTTGGGCCTGAGGGACGGCCAAGAGACCCAGTACTTC
TRBJ1-5 | . | TRBV7-3 | . | CASSLDPWEPQHF | TGTGCCAGCAGCTTAGATCCCTGGGAGCCCCAGCATTTT
TRBJ1-4 | . | TRBV6-5 | . | CASSYSPGSRGEKLFF | TGTGCCAGCAGTTACTCGCCAGGGTCTCGAGGCGAAAAACTGTTTTTT
TRBJ1-2 | . | TRBV7-2 | . | CASSFLGGYTF | TGTGCCAGCAGCTTTCTTGGGGGCTACACCTTC
TRBJ2-7 | . | TRBV27 | few | CASGGIDSYEQYF | TGTGCCAGCGGGGGCATCGACTCCTACGAGCAGTACTTC
TRBJ1-2 | TRBD1 | TRBV7-9 | . | CASSSTGGPNYGYTF | TGTGCCAGCAGTTCCACAGGGGGACCTAACTATGGCTACACCTTC
TRBJ2-7 | TRBD2 | TRBV7-2 | . | CASSFRLAGASYEQYF | TGTGCCAGCAGCTTTAGACTAGCGGGGGCCTCCTACGAGCAGTACTTC
TRBJ2-1 | TRBD2 | TRBV12-3/TRBV12-4 | . | CASSFRAGEYNEQFF | TGTGCCAGCAGTTTTAGGGCGGGGGAGTACAATGAGCAGTTCTTC
TRBJ1-2 | TRBD1 | TRBV2 | . | CASASGTGVEGYTF | TGTGCCAGCGCCTCCGGGACAGGGGTGGAAGGCTACACCTTC
TRBJ2-5 | . | TRBV2 | few | CASSDGGKETQYF | TGTGCCAGCAGTGATGGCGGAAAAGAGACCCAGTACTTC
TRBJ1-5 | . | TRBV19 | . | CASIDRSNQPQHF | TGTGCCAGCATAGACCGTAGCAATCAGCCCCAGCATTTT
TRBJ1-5 | . | TRBV6-2/TRBV6-3 | medium-sized | CAGGQPNQPQHF | TGTGCCGGAGGACAGCCCAATCAGCCCCAGCATTTT